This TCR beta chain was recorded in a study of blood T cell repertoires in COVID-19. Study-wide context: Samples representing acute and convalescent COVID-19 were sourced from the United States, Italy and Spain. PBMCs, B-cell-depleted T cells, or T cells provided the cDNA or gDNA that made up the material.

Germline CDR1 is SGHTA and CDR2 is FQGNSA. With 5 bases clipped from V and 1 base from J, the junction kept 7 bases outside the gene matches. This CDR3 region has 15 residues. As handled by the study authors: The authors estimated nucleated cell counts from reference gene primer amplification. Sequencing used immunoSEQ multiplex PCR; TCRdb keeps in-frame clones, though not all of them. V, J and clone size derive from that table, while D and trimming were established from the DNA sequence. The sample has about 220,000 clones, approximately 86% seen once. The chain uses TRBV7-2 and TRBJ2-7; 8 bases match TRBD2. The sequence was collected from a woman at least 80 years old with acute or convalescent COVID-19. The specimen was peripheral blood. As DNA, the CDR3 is TGTGCCAGCAGCCAGGGGCGGGGGGCATCCTACGAGCAGTACTTC. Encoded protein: CASSQGRGASYEQYF.